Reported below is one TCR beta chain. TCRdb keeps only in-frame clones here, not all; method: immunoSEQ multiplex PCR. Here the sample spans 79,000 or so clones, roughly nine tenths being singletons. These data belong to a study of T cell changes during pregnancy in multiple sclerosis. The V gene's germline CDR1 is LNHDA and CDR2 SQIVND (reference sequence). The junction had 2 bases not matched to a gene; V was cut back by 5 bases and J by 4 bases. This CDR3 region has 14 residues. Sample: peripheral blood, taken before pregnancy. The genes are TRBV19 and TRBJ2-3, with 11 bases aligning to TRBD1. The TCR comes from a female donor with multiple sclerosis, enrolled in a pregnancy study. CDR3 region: CASSVGQGADTQYF. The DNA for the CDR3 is TGTGCCAGTAGTGTGGGACAGGGGGCAGATACGCAGTATTTT.